A selection of T cell receptor beta chains follows, all from one sample in a study of blood T cell repertoires in COVID-19. Method: immunoSEQ multiplex PCR; TCRdb's copy keeps in-frame clones and lacks some. The sample comprises about 210,000 clones, approximately 90% of which are singletons, and around 4.8% rests with the top ten. The sequencing input was peripheral blood. The receptors originated from a woman between 40 and 55 years old with acute or convalescent COVID-19. The CDR3 runs from the conserved cysteine through the conserved F or W. The D gene is left open where the match is weak. Only part of the rows carry a size: once, few, many, or a class if the clone is expanded.

clone size: .; V gene: TRBV19; D gene: .; J gene: TRBJ1-5; CDR3 DNA: TGTGCCAGTAGTATAGTGGAGGGTAATCAGCCCCAGCATTTT; CDR3 protein: CASSIVEGNQPQHF
clone size: once; V gene: TRBV7-2; D gene: TRBD1; J gene: TRBJ1-3; CDR3 DNA: TGTGCCAGCAGCTTTTCAGGGGGAGGTGGAAACACCATATATTTT; CDR3 protein: CASSFSGGGGNTIYF
clone size: .; V gene: TRBV18; D gene: .; J gene: TRBJ1-2; CDR3 DNA: TGTGCCAGCTCACCGTCCGGACAGATTAACTATGGCTACACCTTC; CDR3 protein: CASSPSGQINYGYTF
clone size: .; V gene: TRBV14; D gene: TRBD1; J gene: TRBJ1-1; CDR3 DNA: TGTGCCAGCAGCCCGACAGGGGGAGGCACTGAAGCTTTCTTT; CDR3 protein: CASSPTGGGTEAFF
clone size: .; V gene: TRBV11-2; D gene: TRBD2; J gene: TRBJ2-3; CDR3 DNA: TGTGCCAGCAGAAAAGGGCGGGGGTCTAGCACAGATACGCAGTATTTT; CDR3 protein: CASRKGRGSSTDTQYF
clone size: .; V gene: TRBV6-5; D gene: TRBD2; J gene: TRBJ2-6; CDR3 DNA: TGTGCCAGCAGTTTGTCACCGGGGGGTGGGGCCAACGTCCTGACTTTC; CDR3 protein: CASSLSPGGGANVLTF
clone size: few; V gene: TRBV6-5; D gene: .; J gene: TRBJ1-2; CDR3 DNA: TGTGCCAGTTCTATTCAGGGAGGGCGAGGCTACACCTTC; CDR3 protein: CASSIQGGRGYTF
clone size: .; V gene: TRBV5-1; D gene: TRBD1; J gene: TRBJ1-1; CDR3 DNA: TGCGCCAGCAGCCGACAGGGGAACACTGAAGCTTTCTTT; CDR3 protein: CASSRQGNTEAFF
clone size: .; V gene: TRBV27; D gene: .; J gene: TRBJ2-1; CDR3 DNA: TGTGCCAGCACTCTATCCCACTCCTACAATGAGCAGTTCTTC; CDR3 protein: CASTLSHSYNEQFF
clone size: .; V gene: TRBV5-1; D gene: TRBD1; J gene: TRBJ1-1; CDR3 DNA: TGCGCCAGCAGCTACAGGGGACTGAACACTGAAGCTTTCTTT; CDR3 protein: CASSYRGLNTEAFF
clone size: .; V gene: TRBV5-1; D gene: .; J gene: TRBJ2-5; CDR3 DNA: TGCGCCAGCAGATTCGGGCTAGCTACGCCCATGGGGGAGACCCAGTACTTC; CDR3 protein: CASRFGLATPMGETQYF
clone size: .; V gene: TRBV10-2; D gene: TRBD1; J gene: TRBJ1-1; CDR3 DNA: TGCGCCAGCAAAAACAGGGGGGGGAACACTGAAGCTTTCTTT; CDR3 protein: CASKNRGGNTEAFF
clone size: .; V gene: TRBV19; D gene: .; J gene: TRBJ1-3; CDR3 DNA: TGTGCCAGTAGTGACAACTCTGGAAACACCATATATTTT; CDR3 protein: CASSDNSGNTIYF
clone size: .; V gene: TRBV15; D gene: .; J gene: TRBJ2-3; CDR3 DNA: TGTGCCACCAGCAGAGATCGGCTAGGTAGCACAGATACGCAGTATTTT; CDR3 protein: CATSRDRLGSTDTQYF
clone size: .; V gene: TRBV19; D gene: TRBD2; J gene: TRBJ2-5; CDR3 DNA: TGTGCCAGTAGTATTGAGGGGAGGGGAGAGACCCAGTACTTC; CDR3 protein: CASSIEGRGETQYF
clone size: .; V gene: TRBV5-6; D gene: .; J gene: TRBJ2-1; CDR3 DNA: TGTGCCAGCAGCTTGGGCAGCTCCTACAATGAGCAGTTCTTC; CDR3 protein: CASSLGSSYNEQFF
clone size: few; V gene: TRBV3-1/TRBV3-2; D gene: .; J gene: TRBJ2-3; CDR3 DNA: TGTGCCAGCAGCCAAGGGGCGGGGACGTACACAGATACGCAGTATTTT; CDR3 protein: CASSQGAGTYTDTQYF
clone size: .; V gene: TRBV30; D gene: .; J gene: TRBJ1-1; CDR3 DNA: TGTGCCTGGAACCCAGGGGAGAACACTGAAGCTTTCTTT; CDR3 protein: CAWNPGENTEAFF
clone size: .; V gene: TRBV11-1; D gene: .; J gene: TRBJ1-2; CDR3 DNA: TGTGCCAGCAGCTTAGGCGGGGCGCGGAACTATGGCTACACCTTC; CDR3 protein: CASSLGGARNYGYTF
clone size: .; V gene: TRBV27; D gene: TRBD1; J gene: TRBJ1-1; CDR3 DNA: TGTGCCAGCACGACAGGGGGTGGGGGCACTGAAGCTTTCTTT; CDR3 protein: CASTTGGGGTEAFF
clone size: few; V gene: TRBV10-3; D gene: TRBD2; J gene: TRBJ2-1; CDR3 DNA: TGTGCCATCAGTGCCCGCGGGGGACCCAGGTCCTACAATGAGCAGTTCTTC; CDR3 protein: CAISARGGPRSYNEQFF
clone size: once; V gene: TRBV11-3; D gene: .; J gene: TRBJ1-1; CDR3 DNA: TGTGCCAGCAGCTTTGGGGGACTTGGCGGGAACACTGAAGCTTTCTTT; CDR3 protein: CASSFGGLGGNTEAFF
clone size: once; V gene: TRBV2; D gene: TRBD1; J gene: TRBJ1-2; CDR3 DNA: TGTGCCAGCAGTGGACAGGGGGTGGGGTATGGCTACACCTTC; CDR3 protein: CASSGQGVGYGYTF
clone size: .; V gene: TRBV10-1; D gene: .; J gene: TRBJ1-3; CDR3 DNA: TGCGCCAGCAGTCAGACAGAAGACTCTGGAAACACCATATATTTT; CDR3 protein: CASSQTEDSGNTIYF
clone size: .; V gene: TRBV10-3; D gene: TRBD1; J gene: TRBJ2-1; CDR3 DNA: TGTGCCATCAGAGATCCGGGACAGGGTTACAATGAGCAGTTCTTC; CDR3 protein: CAIRDPGQGYNEQFF
clone size: .; V gene: TRBV10-3; D gene: .; J gene: TRBJ1-2; CDR3 DNA: TGTGCCATCAGTGAGCCAAGAGTGGGGAGCGCGCGTGGCTACACCTTC; CDR3 protein: CAISEPRVGSARGYTF
clone size: .; V gene: TRBV24-1; D gene: .; J gene: TRBJ1-1; CDR3 DNA: TGTGCCACCAGTGATTTGAAGGGGGACACTGAAGCTTTCTTT; CDR3 protein: CATSDLKGDTEAFF
clone size: once; V gene: TRBV4-1; D gene: .; J gene: TRBJ1-2; CDR3 DNA: TGCGCCAGCAGCCCCGTCGGTCCCCAGGGAAACTATGGCTACACCTTC; CDR3 protein: CASSPVGPQGNYGYTF
clone size: .; V gene: TRBV25-1; D gene: TRBD1; J gene: TRBJ1-2; CDR3 DNA: TGTGCCAGCATCGGGACAGGGGTCGGCTACACCTTC; CDR3 protein: CASIGTGVGYTF